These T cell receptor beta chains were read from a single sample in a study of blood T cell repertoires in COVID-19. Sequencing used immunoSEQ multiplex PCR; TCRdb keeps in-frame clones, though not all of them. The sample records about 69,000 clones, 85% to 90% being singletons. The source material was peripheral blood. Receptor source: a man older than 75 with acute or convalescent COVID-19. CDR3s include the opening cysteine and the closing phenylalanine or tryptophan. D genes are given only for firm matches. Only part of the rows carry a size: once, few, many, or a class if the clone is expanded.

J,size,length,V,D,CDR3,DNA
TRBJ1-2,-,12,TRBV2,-,CASSEGADGYTF,TGTGCCAGCAGTGAAGGGGCAGATGGCTACACCTTC
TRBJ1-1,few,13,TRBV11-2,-,CASSSDRNTEAFF,TGTGCCAGCAGCTCGGACAGGAACACTGAAGCTTTCTTT
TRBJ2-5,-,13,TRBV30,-,CAGNNRVGETQYF,TGTGCCGGGAATAACAGGGTGGGGGAGACCCAGTACTTC
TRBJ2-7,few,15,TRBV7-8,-,CASSLDGLSIVRQYF,TGTGCCAGCAGCTTAGATGGACTCTCTATAGTGCGGCAGTACTTC
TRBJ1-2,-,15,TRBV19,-,CASSIGQGNRYGYTF,TGTGCCAGTAGTATCGGCCAGGGTAACCGCTATGGCTACACCTTC
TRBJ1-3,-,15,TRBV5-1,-,CASSSGGDSGNTIYF,TGCGCCAGCAGCTCCGGGGGAGACTCTGGAAACACCATATATTTT
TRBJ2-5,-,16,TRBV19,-,CASSIGWTGDQETQYF,TGTGCCAGTAGTATAGGGTGGACGGGAGATCAAGAGACCCAGTACTTC
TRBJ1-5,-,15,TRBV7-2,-,CASSLLEGSNQPQHF,TGTGCCAGCAGCTTATTGGAGGGGAGCAATCAGCCCCAGCATTTT
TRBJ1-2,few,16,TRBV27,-,CASSLTPTPGANGYTF,TGTGCCAGCAGTTTAACCCCGACACCTGGGGCCAATGGCTACACCTTC
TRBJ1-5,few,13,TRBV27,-,CASSAGENQPQHF,TGTGCCAGCAGTGCAGGGGAGAATCAGCCCCAGCATTTT
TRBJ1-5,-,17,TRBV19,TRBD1,CASSPPTGGSSNQPQHF,TGTGCCAGTAGTCCCCCGACAGGGGGTTCGAGCAATCAGCCCCAGCATTTT
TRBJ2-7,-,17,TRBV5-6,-,CASSLALKERVSYEQYF,TGTGCCAGCAGCTTGGCCCTAAAAGAGAGGGTTTCCTACGAGCAGTACTTC
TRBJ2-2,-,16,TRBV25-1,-,CASSEWGGRRTGELFF,TGTGCCAGCAGTGAATGGGGCGGACGCCGGACCGGGGAGCTGTTTTTT
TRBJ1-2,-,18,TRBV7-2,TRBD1,CASSLLSRGTGFRYGYTF,TGTGCCAGCAGCTTACTCTCTAGGGGGACAGGCTTTCGCTATGGCTACACCTTC
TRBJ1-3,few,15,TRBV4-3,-,CASSQGVGPGNTIYF,TGCGCCAGCAGCCAAGGAGTTGGGCCTGGAAACACCATATATTTT
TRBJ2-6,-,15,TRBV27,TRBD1,CASRPQGAGANVLTF,TGTGCCAGCAGACCCCAGGGGGCTGGGGCCAACGTCCTGACTTTC
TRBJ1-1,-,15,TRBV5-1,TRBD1,CASSLGTGQAGEAFF,TGCGCCAGCAGCTTGGGGACAGGCCAGGCTGGTGAAGCTTTCTTT
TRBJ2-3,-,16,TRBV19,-,CASSFSGVDFTDTQYF,TGTGCCAGTAGCTTCTCGGGAGTGGACTTCACAGATACGCAGTATTTT
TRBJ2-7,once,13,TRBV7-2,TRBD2,CASSLLAGIEQYF,TGTGCCAGCAGCTTACTAGCGGGGATAGAGCAGTACTTC
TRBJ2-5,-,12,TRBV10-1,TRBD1,CATDRGSETQYF,TGCGCCACCGACAGGGGTTCAGAGACCCAGTACTTC
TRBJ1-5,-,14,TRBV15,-,CATSRVTSNQPQHF,TGTGCCACCAGCAGAGTCACAAGCAATCAGCCCCAGCATTTT
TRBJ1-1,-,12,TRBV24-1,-,CATSDRDTEAFF,TGTGCCACCAGTGATAGAGACACTGAAGCTTTCTTT
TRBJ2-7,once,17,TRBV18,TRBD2,CASSPRPTSGSPHEQYF,TGTGCCAGCTCACCGAGACCGACTAGCGGGAGTCCCCACGAGCAGTACTTC
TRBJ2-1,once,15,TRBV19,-,CASSIVRAGYNEQFF,TGTGCCAGTAGTATAGTAAGGGCGGGGTACAATGAGCAGTTCTTC
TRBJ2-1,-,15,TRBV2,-,CASSADRTSYNEQFF,TGTGCCAGCAGCGCAGACAGAACCTCCTACAATGAGCAGTTCTTC
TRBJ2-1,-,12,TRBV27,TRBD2,CASSLFGRDQFF,TGTGCCAGCAGTTTATTTGGGAGGGATCAGTTCTTC
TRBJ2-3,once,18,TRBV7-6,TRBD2,CASSLAGRAGGRADTQYF,TGTGCCAGCAGCTTAGCAGGTCGGGCGGGAGGGAGAGCAGATACGCAGTATTTT
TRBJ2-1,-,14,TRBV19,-,CASKMRSSYNEQFF,TGTGCCAGTAAAATGCGGAGCTCCTACAATGAGCAGTTCTTC
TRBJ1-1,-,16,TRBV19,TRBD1,CASSRSGTGIRAEAFF,TGTGCCAGTAGTCGTTCCGGGACAGGGATTCGGGCTGAAGCTTTCTTT
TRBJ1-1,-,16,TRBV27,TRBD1,CASRKLRTGMNTEAFF,TGTGCCAGCAGGAAACTTAGGACAGGAATGAACACTGAAGCTTTCTTT
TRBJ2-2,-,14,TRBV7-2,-,CASSLGSGTGELFF,TGTGCCAGCAGCTTAGGGTCGGGCACCGGGGAGCTGTTTTTT
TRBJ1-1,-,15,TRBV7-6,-,CASSLGPTADTEAFF,TGTGCCAGCAGCTTAGGGCCCACCGCAGACACTGAAGCTTTCTTT
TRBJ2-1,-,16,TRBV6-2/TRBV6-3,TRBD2,CASSYSGSGRSNEQFF,TGTGCCAGCAGTTACTCGGGGAGCGGGAGATCCAATGAGCAGTTCTTC